Described below is a single TCR beta chain sequence and its context. From the 5' RACE reads, TCRdb called clonotypes with MiXCR, one entry per CDR3 protein. The data show 400,000 or so distinct CDR3 sequences, with 11% seen just once and 15% to 20% held by the top ten. This entry comes from a study of T cells after yellow fever vaccination. This sample comprised PBMCs, obtained on the day of the first yellow fever vaccination. This TCR derives from a man aged 18 to 29 who received the YFV17D yellow fever vaccine.

CDR3 residues: CASSLDGRGAFF. In DNA form, the CDR3 reads TGTGCCAGCAGCTTGGACGGGCGGGGGGCTTTCTTT. The rearrangement links TRBV5-5 to TRBJ1-1; TRBD1 is a possible D gene (5 bases). V lost 0 bases and J lost 11, with 11 bases in between. The CDR3 is 12 amino acids. Looked up from germline, CDR1 is SGHKS and CDR2 is YYEKEE (reference sequence).